One sample yielded the 27 T cell receptor beta chains listed below, sequenced in a study of cytomegalovirus exposure and HLA in healthy donors. Both 60 Vbeta primers and 13 Jbeta primers went into the PCR. The assay was immunoSEQ multiplex PCR, and TCRdb's table has in-frame clones only and misses some. The data contain 90,000 to 140,000 clones, approximately 82% of them singletons. The sequencing sample was made of PBMCs. These receptors all stem from a man aged 40-55 years in good health and CMV-seropositive.

On this clone itself: One end of the junction varies from germline; a read error may be responsible. The V gene is TRBV27, the J gene TRBJ2-6; D may be TRBD2 (6 bases). CDR3 length: 16 amino acids. Germline loops: CDR1 MNHEY, CDR2 SMNVEV (reference sequence). DNA for the CDR3: TGTGCCAGCAGTCCACGACTAGTCTCTGGGGCCAACGGCCTGACTTTC. Translation: CASSPRLVSGANGLTF.

The chain carries TRBV18 and TRBJ2-7; 9 bases are shared with TRBD1. With V trimmed by 4 bases and J by 3 bases, 1 base remained unmatched. Germline CDR1 is KGHSH and CDR2 is LQKENI. The CDR3 loop spans 13 amino acids. The CDR3 DNA reads as TGTGCCAGCTCACTGGGACAGGGCTACGAGCAGTACTTC. It translates to CASSLGQGYEQYF.

The chain uses TRBV15 and TRBJ2-2; a weak D match, TRBD2 (5 bases). Germline assignment: CDR1 LNHNV and CDR2 YYDKDF (reference sequence). Trimming shortened V by 5 bases and J by 5 bases, and 9 bases separated the two germline ends. CDR3 length: 13 residues. The CDR3 loop reads CATSVGMTGELFF. The CDR3 DNA follows: TGTGCCACCAGCGTCGGGATGACCGGGGAGCTGTTTTTT.

The chain employs TRBV28 and TRBJ2-2; TRBD1 is a possible D gene (5 bases). Germline CDR1 reads MDHEN; CDR2 reads SYDVKM. The CDR3 has 13 residues. The V end lost 3 bases, the J end lost 4 bases, and 6 bases lay between the germline ends. The DNA of the CDR3 is TGTGCCAGCAGTTTCGACAGCACCGGGGAGCTGTTTTTT. It encodes CASSFDSTGELFF.

The chain has TRBV28 and TRBJ1-1; D may be TRBD1 (5 bases). The V end lost 4 bases, the J end lost 5 bases, and 14 bases lay between the germline ends. This CDR3 spans 14 amino acids. Germline V gene lookup returns CDR1 MDHEN and CDR2 SYDVKM. CDR3 residues: CASSSSGRGTEAFF. CDR3 nucleotides: TGTGCCAGCAGTTCCTCAGGGCGGGGGACTGAAGCTTTCTTT.

The V and J genes are TRBV7-2 and TRBJ2-2; D gene uncertain. CDR1 is SGHTA, CDR2 FQGNSA, per germline. The CDR3 is 14 residues long. Trimming shortened V by 2 bases and J by 3 bases, and 7 bases separated the two germline ends. For the CDR3, the DNA is TGTGCCAGCAGCTTACGCGGCGACACCGGGGAGCTGTTTTTT. Translation gives CASSLRGDTGELFF.

This rearrangement joins TRBV6-5 to TRBJ1-5, with D perhaps TRBD1 (5 bases). V lost 3 bases and J 4 bases, leaving 13 bases between the germline ends. The V gene's germline CDR1 is MNHEY and CDR2 SVGAGI. The CDR3 is 15 amino acids. CDR3 nucleotide sequence: TGTGCCAGCAGTTATCAAGGGGTAGCTAATCAGCCCCAGCATTTT. It codes for CASSYQGVANQPQHF.

The gene calls are TRBV7-9 and TRBJ2-1; 10 bases agree with TRBD2. The germline V gene has CDR1 SEHNR and CDR2 FQNEAQ (reference sequence). The V segment lost 5 bases and the J segment 5 bases; nucleotides outside the gene matches: 6. The CDR3 totals 15 residues. Here the CDR3 DNA reads TGTGCCAGCAGCACCCTAGCGGGAGCGCACAATGAGCAGTTCTTC. Amino acid sequence: CASSTLAGAHNEQFF. Together with reference TRBV7-9 and TRBJ2-1, the CDR3 gives the full variable domain: DTGVSQNPRHKITKRGQNVTFRCDPISEHNRLYWYRQTLGQGPEFLTYFQNEAQLEKSRLLSDRFSAERPKGSFSTLEIQRTEQGDSAMYLCASSTLAGAHNEQFFGPGTRLTVL.

The chain is built from TRBV19 and TRBJ1-2, with 7 positions matching TRBD1. V gave up 3 bases and J gave up 7 bases; unmatched junction bases: 8. Germline CDR1 is LNHDA and CDR2 is SQIVND (reference sequence). The CDR3 has 14 amino acids. The CDR3 loop is CASSIGQGVSGYTF. The CDR3 coding sequence is TGTGCCAGTAGTATTGGGCAGGGGGTATCTGGCTACACCTTC.

The chain combines TRBV7-3 with TRBJ2-3; the D is unclear. Germline V gene data show CDR1 as SGHTA and CDR2 as FQGTGA. V was shortened by 5 bases and J by 10 bases, with 10 bases between the two germline ends. This CDR3 has 11 amino acids. CDR3 region: CASSQNTAQYF. In DNA form, the CDR3 reads TGTGCCAGCAGCCAGAATACCGCGCAGTATTTT.

This chain joins TRBV28 and TRBJ1-2; TRBD1 matches at 9 bases. J was trimmed by 0 bases and V by 5 bases; bases with no gene match: 7. The CDR3 extends over 16 amino acids. CDR1 and CDR2 (germline): MDHEN, SYDVKM. The CDR3 here is CASSRPRQGANYGYTF. The CDR3, as DNA: TGTGCCAGCAGTCGCCCCAGACAGGGGGCTAACTATGGCTACACCTTC.

The J gene is TRBJ2-3, the V gene TRBV11-2, with 9 bases that match TRBD2. J lost 1 base, V lost 1 base, and 3 bases had no gene match. The CDR3 sequence is 16 residues long. Germline V lookup: CDR1 SGHAT, CDR2 FQNNGV. The CDR3 loop reads CASSLGTSARTDTQYF. As DNA, the CDR3 is TGTGCCAGCAGCTTAGGGACTAGCGCTCGCACAGATACGCAGTATTTT. The whole variable domain, filled in from reference TRBV11-2 and TRBJ2-3, reads EAGVAQSPRYKIIEKRQSVAFWCNPISGHATLYWYQQILGQGPKLLIQFQNNGVVDDSQLPKDRFSAERLKGVDSTLKIQPAKLEDSAVYLCASSLGTSARTDTQYFGPGTRLTVL.

This chain joins TRBV9 and TRBJ1-2; 10 nucleotides agree with TRBD1. The germline V gene has CDR1 SGDLS and CDR2 YYNGEE. The ends lost 3 bases at V and 2 bases at J; junction bases unmatched: 4. There are 15 residues in the CDR3. The CDR3 spells CASSGTGGLNYGYTF. CDR3 DNA: TGTGCCAGCAGCGGGACAGGGGGACTCAACTATGGCTACACCTTC.

The chain couples TRBV6-1 to TRBJ2-1; 9 bases align to TRBD2. This CDR3 region has 16 residues. With V trimmed by 2 bases and J by 9 bases, 11 bases remained unmatched. Per the germline V gene, CDR1 is MNHNS and CDR2 is SASEGT. The DNA for the CDR3 is TGTGCCAGCAGTGAAAGGGGGCTAGCGGGGTTCTTTGAGCAGTTCTTC. This encodes CASSERGLAGFFEQFF.

The chain has TRBV13 and TRBJ2-7; D is ambiguous. Between the trimmed V and J ends, which lost 5 bases and 0 bases, there was a span of 11 bases. The germline gives CDR1 PRHDT, CDR2 FYEKMQ (reference sequence). CDR3 length: 14 amino acids. CDR3 in DNA: TGTGCCAGCAGCCCGTCTTTGAGCTCCTACGAGCAGTACTTC. Its protein is CASSPSLSSYEQYF.

The genes are TRBV6-5 and TRBJ2-1; the D gene is possibly TRBD2 (7 bases). Deletions cut 7 bases from V and 7 bases from J, with 17 bases between. CDR1 and CDR2 from the germline V gene are MNHEY and SVGAGI. The CDR3 totals 14 residues. Here the CDR3 reads CASKGGGPWNEQFF. The CDR3 DNA sequence: TGTGCCAGCAAGGGGGGAGGGCCTTGGAATGAGCAGTTCTTC.

The chain has TRBV19 and TRBJ2-6; D is undetermined. Germline assignment: CDR1 LNHDA and CDR2 SQIVND (reference sequence). Trimming shortened V by 1 base and J by 3 bases, and 4 bases separated the two germline ends. This CDR3 has 14 amino acids. CDR3 protein: CASSIGGGANVLTF. DNA for the CDR3: TGTGCCAGTAGTATAGGAGGTGGGGCCAACGTCCTGACTTTC.

The V gene is TRBV7-3, the J gene TRBJ2-3; D uncertain. The germline V and J ends were trimmed by 6 bases and 6 bases, with 13 bases remaining between them. Germline loops: CDR1 SGHTA, CDR2 FQGTGA. The CDR3 loop spans 13 amino acids. CDR3 nucleotides: TGTGCCAGCAGGTCGCCCGGTTCGGATACGCAGTATTTT. Translating gives CASRSPGSDTQYF.

The CDR3: CASSNLGPGTEAFF. For the CDR3, the DNA is TGTGCCAGCAGCAACCTCGGGCCGGGGACTGAAGCTTTCTTT. The V gene is TRBV14, the J gene TRBJ1-1; D ambiguous. The CDR3 sequence is 14 residues long. Germline V lookup: CDR1 SGHDN, CDR2 FVKESK. Between the trimmed V and J ends, which lost 5 bases and 5 bases, there was a span of 15 bases.

The chain combines TRBV4-3 with TRBJ2-1, with 11 bases identical to TRBD2. The germline V gene encodes CDR1 LGHNA and CDR2 YSLEER. With V trimmed by 0 bases and J by 0 bases, 10 bases remained unmatched. The CDR3 is made up of 20 amino acids. This CDR3 is CASSQDWASGGLSSYNEQFF. CDR3 bases: TGCGCCAGCAGCCAAGATTGGGCTAGCGGGGGGCTTAGCTCCTACAATGAGCAGTTCTTC.

The rearrangement links TRBV7-8 to TRBJ1-2; 12 nucleotides agree with TRBD1. The CDR3 is 15 residues long. The V and J ends lost 1 base and 9 bases, in that order; junction bases with no gene match: 6. CDR1 is SGHVS and CDR2 is FQNEAQ in the germline V gene. This CDR3 is CASSLDGGTGGSYTF. The CDR3 DNA follows: TGTGCCAGCAGCTTAGATGGCGGGACAGGGGGCAGCTACACCTTC.

The gene calls are TRBV4-1 and TRBJ1-1, with 8 bases that match TRBD1. The germline CDR1 and CDR2 sequences are MGHRA and YSYEKL. The V segment lost 4 bases and the J segment 0 bases; nucleotides outside the gene matches: 4. CDR3 size: 15 residues. The CDR3 DNA is TGCGCCAGCAGCCCCAGGACAGGGATGAACACTGAAGCTTTCTTT. It is translated as CASSPRTGMNTEAFF.

The chain employs TRBV6-5 and TRBJ1-1; 9 bases align to TRBD1. CDR1 is MNHEY, CDR2 SVGAGI, per germline. The CDR3 runs 14 residues. The ends lost 5 bases at V and 2 bases at J; junction bases unmatched: 3. CDR3 loop: CASSQGQGNTEAFF. The DNA of the CDR3 is TGTGCCAGCAGTCAGGGACAGGGTAACACTGAAGCTTTCTTT.

The rearrangement joins TRBV28 to TRBJ2-1; the match to TRBD2 covers 7 bases. Germline assignment: CDR1 MDHEN and CDR2 SYDVKM. V gave up 6 bases and J gave up 2 bases; unmatched junction bases: 10. This CDR3 contains 16 residues. The CDR3 coding sequence is TGTGCCAGCAGCAATTATGCCGGGACTACCTACAATGAGCAGTTCTTC. Protein: CASSNYAGTTYNEQFF.

A single count supports this clone. The chain is built from TRBV12-5 and TRBJ2-7; D is perhaps TRBD2 (5 bases). Germline assignment: CDR1 LGHNT and CDR2 FRNRAP. The CDR3 is 14 residues long. Trimming stripped 7 bases from V and 2 bases from J, with 15 bases between. The CDR3 protein is CASAYGVGPYEQYF. The CDR3 coding sequence is TGTGCTAGTGCCTACGGGGTAGGACCCTACGAGCAGTACTTC.

Remarks on this clone: The identical CDR3 is also encoded by other nucleotide sequences in the sample. The chain has TRBV11-3 and TRBJ2-7; no definite D call. From germline, CDR1 is SGHNT and CDR2 YENEEA. CDR3 size: 12 residues. Deletions cut 4 bases from V and 0 bases from J, with 4 bases between. The CDR3 spells CASSSSSYEQYF. DNA of the CDR3: TGTGCCAGCAGCTCCAGCTCCTACGAGCAGTACTTC.

The chain joins TRBV28 to TRBJ2-1; 9 bases match TRBD2. This CDR3 region has 13 residues. Germline lookup yields CDR1 MDHEN and CDR2 SYDVKM. J was trimmed by 15 bases and V by 5 bases; bases with no gene match: 11. CDR3 nucleotides: TGTGCCAGCAGTGGACTAGCGCAGGCTGAGGGGTTCTTC. It yields the protein CASSGLAQAEGFF. Variable domain in full (rest from reference TRBV28 and TRBJ2-1): DVKVTQSSRYLVKRTGEKVFLECVQDMDHENMFWYRQDPGLGLRLIYFSYDVKMKEKGDIPEGYSVSREKKERFSLILESASTNQTSMYLCASSGLAQAEGFFGPGTRLTVL.